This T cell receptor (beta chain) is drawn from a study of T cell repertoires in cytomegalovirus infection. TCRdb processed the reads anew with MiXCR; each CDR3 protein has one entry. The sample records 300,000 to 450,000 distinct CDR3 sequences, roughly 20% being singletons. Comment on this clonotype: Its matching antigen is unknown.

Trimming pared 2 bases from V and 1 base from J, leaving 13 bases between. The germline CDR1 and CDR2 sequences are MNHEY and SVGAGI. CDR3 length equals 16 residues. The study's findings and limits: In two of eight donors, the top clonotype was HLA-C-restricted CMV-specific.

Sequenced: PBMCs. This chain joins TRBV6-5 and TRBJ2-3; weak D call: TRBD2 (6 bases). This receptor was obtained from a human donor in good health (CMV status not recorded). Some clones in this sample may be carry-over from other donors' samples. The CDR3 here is CASSYRGGGGTDTQYF. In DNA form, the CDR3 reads TGTGCCAGCAGTTACCGGGGAGGAGGGGGCACAGATACGCAGTATTTT.